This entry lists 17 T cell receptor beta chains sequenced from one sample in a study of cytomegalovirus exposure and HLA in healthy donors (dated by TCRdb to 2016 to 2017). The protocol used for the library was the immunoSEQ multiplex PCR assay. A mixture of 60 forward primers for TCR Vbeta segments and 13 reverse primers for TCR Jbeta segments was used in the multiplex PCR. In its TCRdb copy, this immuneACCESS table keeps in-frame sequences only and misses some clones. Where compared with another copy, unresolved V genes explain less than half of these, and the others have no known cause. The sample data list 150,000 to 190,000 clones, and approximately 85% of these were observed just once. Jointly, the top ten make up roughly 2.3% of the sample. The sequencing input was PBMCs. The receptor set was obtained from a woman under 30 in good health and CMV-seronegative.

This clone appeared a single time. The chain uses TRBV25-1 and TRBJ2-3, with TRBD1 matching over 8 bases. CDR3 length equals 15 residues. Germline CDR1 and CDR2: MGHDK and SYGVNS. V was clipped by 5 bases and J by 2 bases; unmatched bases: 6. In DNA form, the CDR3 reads TGTGCCAGCAGTTGGCAGGGGGCCTCCACAGATACGCAGTATTTT. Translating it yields CASSWQGASTDTQYF. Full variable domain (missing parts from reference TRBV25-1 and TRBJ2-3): EADIYQTPRYLVIGTGKKITLECSQTMGHDKMYWYQQDPGMELHLIHYSYGVNSTEKGDLSSESTVSRIRTEHFPLTLESARPSHTSQYLCASSWQGASTDTQYFGPGTRLTVL.

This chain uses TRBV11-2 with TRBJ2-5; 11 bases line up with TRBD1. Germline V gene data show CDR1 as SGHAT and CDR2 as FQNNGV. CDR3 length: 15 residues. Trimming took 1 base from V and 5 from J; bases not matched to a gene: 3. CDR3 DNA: TGTGCCAGCAGCTTAGGGACAGGGGGCAGTGAGACCCAGTACTTC. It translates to CASSLGTGGSETQYF.

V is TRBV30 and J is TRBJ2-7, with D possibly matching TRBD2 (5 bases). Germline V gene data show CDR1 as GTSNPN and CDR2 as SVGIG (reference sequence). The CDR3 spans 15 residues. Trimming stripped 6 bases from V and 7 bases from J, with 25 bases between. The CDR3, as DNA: TGTGCCTGCCACGCCGGTGCGGGCCCCGAAGGGGAGCAGTACTTC. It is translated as CACHAGAGPEGEQYF.

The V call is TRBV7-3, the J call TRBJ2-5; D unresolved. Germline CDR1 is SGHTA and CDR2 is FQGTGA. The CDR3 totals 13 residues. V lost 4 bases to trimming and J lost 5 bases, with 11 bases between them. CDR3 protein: CASSSSSRETQYF. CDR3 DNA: TGTGCCAGCAGCTCCAGCTCTAGGGAGACCCAGTACTTC.

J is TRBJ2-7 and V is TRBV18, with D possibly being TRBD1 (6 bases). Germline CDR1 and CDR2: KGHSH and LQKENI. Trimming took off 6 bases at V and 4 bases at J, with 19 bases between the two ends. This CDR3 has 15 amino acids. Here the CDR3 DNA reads TGTGCCAGCTCTCGCGATTTAACAGGGTTTTACGAGCAGTACTTC. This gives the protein CASSRDLTGFYEQYF.

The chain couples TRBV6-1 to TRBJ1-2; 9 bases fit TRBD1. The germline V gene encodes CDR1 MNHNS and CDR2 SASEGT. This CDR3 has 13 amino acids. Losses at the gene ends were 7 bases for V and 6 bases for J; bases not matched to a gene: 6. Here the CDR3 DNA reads TGTGCCAGCATGGGACAGGGTTTCAATGGCTACACCTTC. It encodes CASMGQGFNGYTF.

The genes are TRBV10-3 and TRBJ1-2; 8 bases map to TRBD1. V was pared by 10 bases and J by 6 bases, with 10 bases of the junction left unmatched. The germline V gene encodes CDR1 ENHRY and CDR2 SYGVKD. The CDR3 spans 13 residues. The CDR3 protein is CATQGQAADGYTF. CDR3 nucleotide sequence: TGTGCCACCCAGGGACAGGCCGCGGATGGCTACACCTTC.

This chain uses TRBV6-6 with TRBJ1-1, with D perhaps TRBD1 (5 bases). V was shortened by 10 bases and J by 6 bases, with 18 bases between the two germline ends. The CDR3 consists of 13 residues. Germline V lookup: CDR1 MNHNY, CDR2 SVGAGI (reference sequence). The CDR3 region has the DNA TGTGCCACCGGGGGGGAGAGTCTCGCTGAAGCTTTCTTT. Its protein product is CATGGESLAEAFF.

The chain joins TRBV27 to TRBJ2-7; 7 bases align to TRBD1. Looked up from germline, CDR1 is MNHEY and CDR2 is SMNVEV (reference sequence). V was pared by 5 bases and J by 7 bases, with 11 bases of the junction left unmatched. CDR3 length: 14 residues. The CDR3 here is CASSPRQGQEEQYF. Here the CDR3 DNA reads TGTGCCAGCAGTCCAAGACAGGGCCAGGAAGAGCAGTACTTC.

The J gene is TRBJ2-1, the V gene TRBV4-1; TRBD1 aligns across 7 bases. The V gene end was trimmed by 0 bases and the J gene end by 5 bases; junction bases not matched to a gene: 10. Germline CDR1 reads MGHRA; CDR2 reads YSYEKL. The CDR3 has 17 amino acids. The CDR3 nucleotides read TGCGCCAGCAGCCAAGATCGGTGGACAGGAGCGAACAATGAGCAGTTCTTC. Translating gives CASSQDRWTGANNEQFF.

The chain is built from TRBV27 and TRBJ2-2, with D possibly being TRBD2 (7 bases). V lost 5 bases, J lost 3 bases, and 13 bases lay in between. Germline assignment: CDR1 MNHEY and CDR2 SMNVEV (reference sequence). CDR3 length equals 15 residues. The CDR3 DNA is TGTGCCAGCAGTCCGCAGGGGAGGGACACCGGGGAGCTGTTTTTT. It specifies CASSPQGRDTGELFF.

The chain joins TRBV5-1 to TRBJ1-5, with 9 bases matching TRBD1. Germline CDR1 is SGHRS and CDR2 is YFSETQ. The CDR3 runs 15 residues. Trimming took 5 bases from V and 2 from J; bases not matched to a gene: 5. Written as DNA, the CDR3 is TGCGCCAGCAGATTAACAGGGGGCGGCAATCAGCCCCAGCATTTT. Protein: CASRLTGGGNQPQHF.

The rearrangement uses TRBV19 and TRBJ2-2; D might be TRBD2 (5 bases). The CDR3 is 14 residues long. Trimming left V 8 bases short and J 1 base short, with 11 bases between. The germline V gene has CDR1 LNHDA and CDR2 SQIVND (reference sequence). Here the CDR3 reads CASERAGNTGELFF. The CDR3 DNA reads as TGTGCCAGTGAGAGGGCAGGGAACACCGGGGAGCTGTTTTTT.

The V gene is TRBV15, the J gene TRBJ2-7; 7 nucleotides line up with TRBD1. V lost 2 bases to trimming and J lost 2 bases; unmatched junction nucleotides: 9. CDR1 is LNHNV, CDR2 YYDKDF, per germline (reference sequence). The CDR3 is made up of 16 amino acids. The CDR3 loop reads CATSRTPGQKTYEQYF. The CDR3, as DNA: TGTGCCACCAGCAGAACACCGGGACAGAAGACCTACGAGCAGTACTTC.

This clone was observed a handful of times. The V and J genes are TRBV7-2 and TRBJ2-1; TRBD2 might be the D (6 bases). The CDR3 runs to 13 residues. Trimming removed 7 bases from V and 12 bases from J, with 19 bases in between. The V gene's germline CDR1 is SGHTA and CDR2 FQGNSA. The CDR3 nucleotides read TGTGCCAGCACCGGGAGTAATCTTGGGGGGCAGTTCTTC. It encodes CASTGSNLGGQFF.

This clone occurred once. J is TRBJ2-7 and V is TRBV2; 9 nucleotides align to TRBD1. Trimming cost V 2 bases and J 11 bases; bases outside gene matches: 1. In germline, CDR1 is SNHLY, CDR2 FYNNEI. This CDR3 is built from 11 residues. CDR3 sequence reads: CASSEWDREYF. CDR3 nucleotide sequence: TGTGCCAGCAGTGAATGGGACAGGGAGTACTTC.

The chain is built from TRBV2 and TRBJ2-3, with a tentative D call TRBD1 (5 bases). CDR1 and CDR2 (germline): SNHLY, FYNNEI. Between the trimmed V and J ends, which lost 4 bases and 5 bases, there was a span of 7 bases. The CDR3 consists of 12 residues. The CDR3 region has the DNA TGTGCCAGCAGTGCTCAGGGAGATACGCAGTATTTT. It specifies CASSAQGDTQYF. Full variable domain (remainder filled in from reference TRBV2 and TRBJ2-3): EPEVTQTPSHQVTQMGQEVILRCVPISNHLYFYWYRQILGQKVEFLVSFYNNEISEKSEIFDDQFSVERPDGSNFTLKIRSTKLEDSAMYFCASSAQGDTQYFGPGTRLTVL.